The 27 T cell receptor beta chains given below trace back to one sample, sequenced in a study of CD8 T cells in Susac syndrome. RNA totalling about 0.45 to 1 ug underwent reverse transcription with random hexamers. TCRdb reprocessed the immunoSEQ multiplex PCR reads with MiXCR, giving one entry per CDR3 protein. The sample contains 150,000 to 200,000 distinct CDR3 sequences, approximately 93% of which appear only once. Sequenced material: CD4+ T cells from PBMCs. These receptors were obtained from a human donor with multiple sclerosis.

This chain uses TRBV5-1 with TRBJ2-1; D possibly uses TRBD1 or TRBD2 (5 bases each). The CDR3 has 14 residues. The V and J ends lost 1 base and 4 bases respectively, with 9 bases between them. Germline lookup yields CDR1 SGHRS and CDR2 YFSETQ. CDR3 protein: CASSLLGPYNEQFF. The CDR3 DNA reads as TGCGCCAGCAGCTTGTTGGGACCTTACAATGAGCAGTTCTTC. Supplemented by reference TRBV5-1 and TRBJ2-1, the full variable domain reads KAGVTQTPRYLIKTRGQQVTLSCSPISGHRSVSWYQQTPGQGLQFLFEYFSETQRNKGNFPGRFSGRQFSNSRSEMNVSTLELGDSALYLCASSLLGPYNEQFFGPGTRLTVL.

This sequence joins TRBV29-1 and TRBJ1-5, with D possibly matching TRBD1 (6 bases). V gave up 4 bases and J gave up 4 bases, with 11 bases separating them. Germline V gene sequence: CDR1 SQVTM, CDR2 ANQGSEA. The CDR3 has 13 amino acids. DNA for the CDR3: TGCAGCGTTGGGCGGGGGCTTAATCAGCCCCAGCATTTT. Translated, it gives CSVGRGLNQPQHF.

The chain is built from TRBV6-1 and TRBJ2-2; D unresolved. V was trimmed by 3 bases and J by 7 bases, leaving 9 bases between them. The CDR3 extends over 13 amino acids. The germline V gene has CDR1 MNHNS and CDR2 SASEGT. CDR3 DNA: TGTGCCAGCAGTGATTTGAAGAACGGGGAGCTGTTTTTT. Its protein product is CASSDLKNGELFF.

The V and J genes are TRBV19 and TRBJ1-2; no clear D gene. The germline V gene has CDR1 LNHDA and CDR2 SQIVND (reference sequence). This CDR3 has 13 amino acids. Trimming removed 1 base at V and 4 bases at J, with 7 bases between. For the CDR3, the DNA is TGTGCCAGTAGTATAGGGTTGGCCTATGGCTACACCTTC. Translated: CASSIGLAYGYTF. Based on the CDR3 plus reference TRBV19 and TRBJ1-2, the full variable domain is DGGITQSPKYLFRKEGQNVTLSCEQNLNHDAMYWYRQDPGQGLRLIYYSQIVNDFQKGDIAEGYSVSREKKESFPLTVTSAQKNPTAFYLCASSIGLAYGYTFGSGTRLTVV.

The V gene is TRBV2, the J gene TRBJ2-1, with 7 bases identical to TRBD2. This CDR3 spans 19 amino acids. Germline V gene sequence: CDR1 SNHLY, CDR2 FYNNEI. The V and J ends lost 5 bases and 2 bases, in that order; junction bases with no gene match: 18. CDR3 amino acids: CASSRSPPLSGTAYNEQFF. Here the CDR3 DNA reads TGTGCCAGCAGTCGATCCCCACCTTTAAGCGGGACGGCCTACAATGAGCAGTTCTTC.

The J gene is TRBJ2-5, the V gene TRBV11-2, with a possible D match to TRBD2 (5 bases). Germline CDR1 reads SGHAT; CDR2 reads FQNNGV. The ends were cut back, 0 bases at V and 1 base at J, with 9 bases in the middle. The CDR3 contains 15 residues. For the CDR3, the DNA is TGTGCCAGCAGCTTAGAGTCGAGGGTCCAAGAGACCCAGTACTTC. Protein sequence: CASSLESRVQETQYF.

V gene TRBV28 combines with J gene TRBJ1-5; D not resolved. Between the trimmed V and J ends, which lost 2 bases and 8 bases, there was a span of 13 bases. Germline assignment: CDR1 MDHEN and CDR2 SYDVKM. The CDR3 is 14 residues long. The CDR3 bases are TGTGCCAGCAGTTTAAGGGCCGACGAAAAGCCCCAGCATTTT. Amino acids: CASSLRADEKPQHF.

The chain has TRBV6-2 or TRBV6-3 and TRBJ2-7; 10 bases map to TRBD1. Germline CDR1 and CDR2: MNHEY and SVGEGT. After removal of 7 bases from V and 7 bases from J, the junction contained 13 bases not matched to a gene. The CDR3 runs 15 residues. This CDR3 reads CASNLAGTGASEQYF. CDR3 sequence (DNA): TGTGCCAGCAACCTTGCTGGGACAGGGGCGTCAGAGCAGTACTTC.

The chain combines TRBV12-3 or TRBV12-4 with TRBJ2-2, with D hard to call. V lost 4 bases and J lost 0, with 9 bases in between. The CDR3 loop spans 15 amino acids. The CDR3 DNA is TGTGCCAGCAGTTCCCCCCGTCCGAACACCGGGGAGCTGTTTTTT. Amino acids: CASSSPRPNTGELFF.

V gene TRBV14 combines with J gene TRBJ1-4; 7 positions match TRBD1. V lost 4 bases, J lost 4 bases, and 9 bases stayed unmatched. CDR3 length: 16 amino acids. Germline-derived CDR1 and CDR2 are SGHDN and FVKESK. CDR3 in amino acids: CASSPRPDRNNEKLFF. CDR3 DNA sequence: TGTGCCAGCAGCCCCAGGCCGGACAGGAATAATGAAAAACTGTTTTTT.

This clonotype was observed a handful of times. V gene TRBV30 combines with J gene TRBJ2-7; TRBD1 agrees at 11 bases. Germline CDR1 and CDR2: GTSNPN and SVGIG (reference sequence). J gave up 5 bases and V 2 bases, and 5 bases lay outside the gene matches. CDR3 length: 14 residues. For the CDR3, the DNA is TGTGCCTGGAGTACTCTGGGACAGGGGGACGAGCAGTACTTC. Residues: CAWSTLGQGDEQYF.

The gene calls are TRBV5-1 and TRBJ1-2; 8 bases agree with TRBD1. CDR3 size: 13 residues. V lost 4 bases to trimming and J lost 8 bases; unmatched junction nucleotides: 7. Germline values: CDR1 SGHRS, CDR2 YFSETQ. The CDR3, as DNA: TGCGCCAGCAGCCATGGACAGGGTGTGGGCTACACCTTC. The encoded protein is CASSHGQGVGYTF.

The chain links TRBV6-5 to TRBJ1-2, with D hard to call. CDR1 and CDR2 (germline): MNHEY, SVGAGI. This CDR3 region has 13 residues. V dropped 0 bases and J dropped 4 bases, with 6 bases sitting between them. The CDR3 loop is CASSYSGLYGYTF. The CDR3 DNA is TGTGCCAGCAGTTACTCTGGGCTCTATGGCTACACCTTC.

This clonotype was seen only once. The J gene is TRBJ1-1, the V gene TRBV19; 7 bases align to TRBD1. The germline CDR1 and CDR2 sequences are LNHDA and SQIVND (reference sequence). Trimming removed 3 bases from V and 10 bases from J; junction bases left unmatched: 2. The CDR3 contains 11 residues. Here the CDR3 DNA reads TGTGCCAGTAGTATCAGGGGGGGAGCTTTCTTT. It specifies CASSIRGGAFF.

The chain links TRBV24-1 to TRBJ2-3; TRBD2 aligns across 13 bases. The CDR3 has 14 amino acids. J gave up 6 bases and V 9 bases, and 5 bases lay outside the gene matches. Germline assignment: CDR1 KGHDR and CDR2 SFDVKD. DNA for the CDR3: TGTGCCACCGGTGGACTAGCGGGAGCGGATACGCAGTATTTT. This gives the protein CATGGLAGADTQYF.

This rearrangement joins TRBV7-9 to TRBJ1-1; a possible D gene is TRBD1 (5 bases). Germline values: CDR1 SEHNR, CDR2 FQNEAQ (reference sequence). The CDR3 consists of 14 residues. The V end was cut by 1 base, the J end by 10 bases, with 16 bases between. This chain's CDR3 is CASSLVPGRVGAFF. CDR3 coding DNA: TGTGCCAGCAGCTTAGTTCCCGGCAGGGTGGGAGCTTTCTTT.

The chain joins TRBV7-9 to TRBJ2-7; 9 bases map to TRBD2. The CDR3 runs to 15 residues. J lost 2 bases, V lost 5 bases, and 7 bases had no gene match. Germline lookup yields CDR1 SEHNR and CDR2 FQNEAQ (reference sequence). The CDR3 loop reads CASSPGQRGAYEQYF. In DNA form, the CDR3 reads TGTGCCAGCAGCCCTGGCCAGCGGGGGGCCTACGAGCAGTACTTC.

The chain carries TRBV6-2 or TRBV6-3 and TRBJ2-7; D call uncertain. The CDR3 is 16 residues long. V lost 6 bases, J lost 0 bases, and 18 bases lay in between. CDR1 and CDR2 (germline): MNHEY, SVGEGT. This CDR3 reads CASRAPLGRSSYEQYF. In DNA form, the CDR3 reads TGTGCCAGCAGGGCCCCCCTCGGACGCAGCTCCTACGAGCAGTACTTC.

The chain has TRBV7-9 and TRBJ1-2, with 7 bases lining up with TRBD1. The CDR3 runs to 13 residues. V trimming: 4 bases; J trimming: 8 bases; junction bases outside the gene matches: 7. The germline CDR1 and CDR2 sequences are SEHNR and FQNEAQ (reference sequence). DNA of the CDR3: TGTGCCAGCAGCTCTGGACAGGTCTGGGGCTACACCTTC. Protein sequence: CASSSGQVWGYTF.

The V gene is TRBV7-2, the J gene TRBJ2-7; perhaps TRBD1 as D (5 bases). Trimming stripped 1 base from V and 0 bases from J, with 7 bases between. The CDR3 totals 14 residues. The germline V gene has CDR1 SGHTA and CDR2 FQGNSA. The CDR3 region is CASSLVRASYEQYF. The DNA of the CDR3 is TGTGCCAGCAGCTTAGTCAGGGCCTCCTACGAGCAGTACTTC.

The V gene is TRBV27, the J gene TRBJ2-7; possibly TRBD1 for D (5 bases). Germline V CDR1 and CDR2: MNHEY, SMNVEV (reference sequence). This CDR3 is 13 amino acids long. V was pared by 3 bases and J by 6 bases, with 12 bases between. The CDR3 loop reads CASSLDTSGEQYF. The CDR3 DNA sequence: TGTGCCAGCAGTTTGGACACCTCGGGCGAGCAGTACTTC.

V usage is TRBV20-1 and J usage is TRBJ2-7, with unresolved D. In germline, CDR1 is DFQATT, CDR2 SNEGSKA (reference sequence). This CDR3 has 11 amino acids. The DNA for the CDR3 is TGCAGCTGGACCAGGTCTCGGGAGCAGTACTTC. Its translation: CSWTRSREQYF.

V gene TRBV11-1 combines with J gene TRBJ1-3; D unclear. Germline CDR1 is SGHAT and CDR2 is FQDESV (reference sequence). This CDR3 region has 15 residues. With 5 bases removed from V and 2 bases from J, the gap between germline ends came to 13 bases. Here the CDR3 reads CASSPDRIPGNTIYF. DNA of the CDR3: TGTGCCAGCAGCCCCGACCGGATTCCTGGAAACACCATATATTTT. The variable domain in full, completed from reference TRBV11-1 and TRBJ1-3, reads EAEVAQSPRYKITEKSQAVAFWCDPISGHATLYWYRQILGQGPELLVQFQDESVVDDSQLPKDRFSAERLKGVDSTLKIQPAELGDSAMYLCASSPDRIPGNTIYFGEGSWLTVV.

J is TRBJ1-1 and V is TRBV6-6; D is uncertain. Germline V lookup: CDR1 MNHNY, CDR2 SVGAGI (reference sequence). V gave up 1 base and J gave up 4 bases, with 10 bases separating them. The CDR3 is 14 residues long. CDR3 DNA sequence: TGTGCCAGCAGTTACTGGAGGGCGGGCACTGAAGCTTTCTTT. Translation: CASSYWRAGTEAFF.

The chain has TRBV5-1 and TRBJ1-5; 8 nucleotides match TRBD1. Germline loops: CDR1 SGHRS, CDR2 YFSETQ. CDR3 length equals 16 residues. The V and J ends lost 4 bases and 6 bases, in that order; junction bases with no gene match: 12. This chain's CDR3 is CASSPTGATVGQPQHF. The CDR3 DNA sequence: TGCGCCAGCAGCCCGACAGGGGCCACGGTTGGTCAGCCCCAGCATTTT.

This clonotype is a singleton in its sample. The chain recombines TRBV27 with TRBJ1-1; D perhaps matches TRBD1 (6 bases). Trimming left V 4 bases short and J 5 bases short, with 14 bases between. Germline V gives CDR1 MNHEY, CDR2 SMNVEV (reference sequence). CDR3 length equals 14 residues. The CDR3 loop reads CASSSWDNPTEAFF. CDR3 nucleotide sequence: TGTGCCAGCAGTTCTTGGGACAACCCAACTGAAGCTTTCTTT.

The chain has TRBV20-1 and TRBJ2-5; D is ambiguous. CDR3 length equals 13 residues. The V end lost 6 bases, the J end lost 0 bases, and 11 bases lay between the germline ends. Germline CDR1 is DFQATT and CDR2 is SNEGSKA (reference sequence). The CDR3 sequence is CSAPRLYQETQYF. The CDR3 nucleotides are TGCAGTGCCCCTCGCCTGTACCAAGAGACCCAGTACTTC.